The clone carrying this T cell receptor beta chain was counted ten times or more. The antigen is undetermined. The source of the sample is a study of T-cell reconstitution after alpha-beta-depleted transplantation in children. Preparing the TCRbeta library involved the use of unique molecular identifiers. TCRdb used MiXCR to reprocess the PCR reads, holding one entry per CDR3 protein. The sample yields around 450,000 distinct CDR3 sequences, 10% seen once. The study, taken as a whole, reports: Diversity and T-cell counts at one year after transplant derived mostly from new T cells. High day-60 TCRbeta diversity in some patients came from surviving recipient T cells and thymic progenitors.

The sequences come from PBMCs, collected before TCRalphabeta/CD19-depleted stem cell transplant. The receptor was isolated from a child aged 2 to 15 with inherited bone marrow failure, due to receive a stem cell transplant.

The CDR3 spells CAITVYPQRGNQPQHF. The CDR3 nucleotides read TGTGCCATCACAGTTTACCCCCAGAGAGGCAATCAGCCCCAGCATTTT. V usage is TRBV27 and J usage is TRBJ1-5; no definite D call. This CDR3 is 16 amino acids long. Germline V gene data show CDR1 as MNHEY and CDR2 as SMNVEV (reference sequence). The V end lost 10 bases, the J end lost 2 bases, and 21 bases lay between the germline ends.